This T cell receptor beta chain derives from a study of Ad26.COV2.S vaccination and SARS-CoV-2 variants. Study context: Of the COV1001 trial arms, the Ad26.COV2.S arm included the donor.

This table comes from immunoSEQ multiplex PCR, and its TCRdb copy is limited to in-frame clones, with some not included. The table has 200,000 to 300,000 clones, 85% to 90% seen once. Treatment described: 15 to 20 received Ad26.COV2.S at low or high dose, single or two shots; about 5 received placebo; per-sample allocation not given. Repertoires come from day 63 after the first vaccine or placebo injection. V dropped 4 bases and J dropped 4; count of bases not matched to a gene: 4. Germline V CDR1 and CDR2: KGHDR, SFDVKD. The CDR3 runs 14 residues. Source: peripheral blood, taken in a trial of Ad26.COV2.S vaccine versus placebo. The clonotype originates from a person aged 18-65 years who received the Ad26.COV2.S COVID-19 vaccine or a placebo. The V and J genes are TRBV24-1 and TRBJ1-2, with 8 bases fitting TRBD1. CDR3: CATSDPGTGYGYTF. CDR3 bases: TGTGCCACCAGTGACCCCGGGACAGGCTATGGCTACACCTTC.